This section outlines one TCR beta chain sequence together with its context. This entry belongs to a study of PD-1 blockade in classical Hodgkin lymphoma. Study-wide background: Each patient was given nivolumab 3 mg/kg through a vein every 2 weeks.

Germline V gene data show CDR1 as SGHTA and CDR2 as FQGNSA. The V end was cut by 2 bases, the J end by 1 base, with 4 bases between. This CDR3 region has 13 residues. Data came from immunoSEQ multiplex PCR; TCRdb stores just in-frame clones and leaves some out. The sample contains fewer than 30,000 clones, under 85% of which appear only once. Every patient experienced relapse after autologous stem cell transplantation, and brentuximab vedotin exposure varied. The specimen comprised peripheral blood mononuclear cells (PBMCs), sampled before the second cycle of nivolumab. V is TRBV7-2 and J is TRBJ2-3; D is unresolved. This clonotype was obtained from a human donor with classical Hodgkin lymphoma. CDR3 bases: TGTGCCAGCAGCTTACCTCGCACAGATACGCAGTATTTT. Protein: CASSLPRTDTQYF.